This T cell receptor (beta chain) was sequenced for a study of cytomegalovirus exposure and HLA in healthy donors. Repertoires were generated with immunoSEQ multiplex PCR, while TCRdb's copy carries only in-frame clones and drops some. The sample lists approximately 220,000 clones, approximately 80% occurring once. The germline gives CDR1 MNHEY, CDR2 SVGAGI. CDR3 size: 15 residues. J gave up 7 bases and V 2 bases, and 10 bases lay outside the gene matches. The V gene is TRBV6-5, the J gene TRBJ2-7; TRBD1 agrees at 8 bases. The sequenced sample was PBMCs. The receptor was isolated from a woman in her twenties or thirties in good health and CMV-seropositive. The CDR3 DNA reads TGTGCCAGCAGTTACATGGACAGGGTAGTGAGTGAGCAGTACTTC. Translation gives CASSYMDRVVSEQYF.